A selection of T cell receptor beta chains follows, all from one sample in a study of blood T cell repertoires in COVID-19. Generated by immunoSEQ multiplex PCR, the TCRdb table keeps only in-frame clones and is missing some. The repertoire has 110,000 to 150,000 clones, about nine tenths of them found once; the top ten carry about 4.5%. Sequenced material: PBMCs or T cells enriched from blood (not recorded which). The receptors stem from a man aged 45-65 years who had recovered from COVID-19. Both conserved end residues are part of each CDR3. D genes are given only for firm matches. Size tells how often a clone was seen (once, few, many) or the class of an expanded clone, and some rows leave it out.

d_call: TRBD1; j_call: TRBJ2-1; cdr3_length: 15; clone_size: -; v_call: TRBV2; cdr3_nt: TGTGCCAGCAGTGCGGAGAGGGGGCCCTACAATGAGCAGTTCTTC; cdr3_aa: CASSAERGPYNEQFF
d_call: TRBD1; j_call: TRBJ1-3; cdr3_length: 17; clone_size: -; v_call: TRBV7-8; cdr3_nt: TGTGCCAGCAGCGGGCGGACAGGGGGCCGCTCTGGAAACACCATATATTTT; cdr3_aa: CASSGRTGGRSGNTIYF
d_call: TRBD1; j_call: TRBJ1-1; cdr3_length: 14; clone_size: -; v_call: TRBV27; cdr3_nt: TGTGCCAGCAACCCGGGACAGGAAAACACTGAAGCTTTCTTT; cdr3_aa: CASNPGQENTEAFF
d_call: TRBD2; j_call: TRBJ2-5; cdr3_length: 15; clone_size: -; v_call: TRBV4-2; cdr3_nt: TGTGCCAGCAGACCTAGCGGGGTTGCGGATGAGACCCAGTACTTC; cdr3_aa: CASRPSGVADETQYF
d_call: TRBD2; j_call: TRBJ2-7; cdr3_length: 13; clone_size: -; v_call: TRBV2; cdr3_nt: TGTGCCAGCATGAGCGGGACTTCCTACGAGCAGTACTTC; cdr3_aa: CASMSGTSYEQYF
d_call: -; j_call: TRBJ1-5; cdr3_length: 17; clone_size: -; v_call: TRBV7-2; cdr3_nt: TGTGCCAGCAGTTACGACCCCCCAGGGTACGGCAATCAGCCCCAGCATTTT; cdr3_aa: CASSYDPPGYGNQPQHF
d_call: -; j_call: TRBJ1-1; cdr3_length: 14; clone_size: -; v_call: TRBV30; cdr3_nt: TGTGCCTGGAGTGAGTACAGGGTGAACACTGAAGCTTTCTTT; cdr3_aa: CAWSEYRVNTEAFF
d_call: -; j_call: TRBJ2-1; cdr3_length: 14; clone_size: -; v_call: TRBV6-4; cdr3_nt: TGTGCCAGCAGCTGGACCGGGGGTGGGAATGAGCAGTTCTTC; cdr3_aa: CASSWTGGGNEQFF
d_call: TRBD1; j_call: TRBJ2-5; cdr3_length: 15; clone_size: -; v_call: TRBV6-1; cdr3_nt: TGTGCCAGCAGCGAAGGGACAGTATGGGGGGAGACCCAGTACTTC; cdr3_aa: CASSEGTVWGETQYF
d_call: -; j_call: TRBJ1-4; cdr3_length: 14; clone_size: -; v_call: TRBV9; cdr3_nt: TGTGCCAGCAGCGCTCAGGGGAGTGATGAAAAACTGTTTTTT; cdr3_aa: CASSAQGSDEKLFF
d_call: -; j_call: TRBJ1-5; cdr3_length: 15; clone_size: -; v_call: TRBV5-1; cdr3_nt: TGCGCCAGCAGCGCCAGTTCGGGTGGCAATCAGCCCCAGCATTTT; cdr3_aa: CASSASSGGNQPQHF
d_call: -; j_call: TRBJ1-2; cdr3_length: 12; clone_size: -; v_call: TRBV16; cdr3_nt: TGTGCCAGCAGCCAATGGGGGGGCGGCTACACCTTC; cdr3_aa: CASSQWGGGYTF
d_call: TRBD1; j_call: TRBJ1-4; cdr3_length: 15; clone_size: -; v_call: TRBV7-2; cdr3_nt: TGTGCCAGCAGCTTTGGACAGGTTTCTAATGAAAAACTGTTTTTT; cdr3_aa: CASSFGQVSNEKLFF
d_call: -; j_call: TRBJ2-5; cdr3_length: 13; clone_size: -; v_call: TRBV12-3/TRBV12-4; cdr3_nt: TGTGCCAGCAGTTACGGCGGCCAAGAGACCCAGTACTTC; cdr3_aa: CASSYGGQETQYF
d_call: -; j_call: TRBJ1-1; cdr3_length: 17; clone_size: few; v_call: TRBV24-1; cdr3_nt: TGTGCCACCAGTGATCCCCCCAGGCCGGGATTTGACACTGAAGCTTTCTTT; cdr3_aa: CATSDPPRPGFDTEAFF
d_call: -; j_call: TRBJ2-7; cdr3_length: 10; clone_size: -; v_call: TRBV29-1; cdr3_nt: TGCAGCGTCCTTGCCTACGAGCAGTACTTC; cdr3_aa: CSVLAYEQYF
d_call: -; j_call: TRBJ1-1; cdr3_length: 14; clone_size: -; v_call: TRBV6-4; cdr3_nt: TGTGCCAGCAGGCCCGGGGGATGGGACACTGAAGCTTTCTTT; cdr3_aa: CASRPGGWDTEAFF
d_call: TRBD1; j_call: TRBJ1-5; cdr3_length: 15; clone_size: -; v_call: TRBV28; cdr3_nt: TGTGCCAGCAGTCCTCCGGGACAGAACAATCAGCCCCAGCATTTT; cdr3_aa: CASSPPGQNNQPQHF
d_call: TRBD1; j_call: TRBJ1-2; cdr3_length: 14; clone_size: -; v_call: TRBV4-3; cdr3_nt: TGCGCCAGCAGCCAACTGACAGGGGGCCTTGGCTACACCTTC; cdr3_aa: CASSQLTGGLGYTF
d_call: TRBD1; j_call: TRBJ2-2; cdr3_length: 18; clone_size: -; v_call: TRBV6-1; cdr3_nt: TGTGCCAGCAGTGGGATTTTAAGGGGGCACTCGAACACCGGGGAGCTGTTTTTT; cdr3_aa: CASSGILRGHSNTGELFF
d_call: -; j_call: TRBJ1-2; cdr3_length: 13; clone_size: -; v_call: TRBV2; cdr3_nt: TGTGCCAGCGGAAAAAGGAGTATCTATGGCTACACCTTC; cdr3_aa: CASGKRSIYGYTF
d_call: -; j_call: TRBJ2-3; cdr3_length: 18; clone_size: few; v_call: TRBV6-2/TRBV6-3; cdr3_nt: TGTGCCAGCAGTTACTCGAGATGGGGGGGGCGGAACACAGATACGCAGTATTTT; cdr3_aa: CASSYSRWGGRNTDTQYF
d_call: TRBD2; j_call: TRBJ2-1; cdr3_length: 17; clone_size: -; v_call: TRBV19; cdr3_nt: TGTGCCAGTAGTACGGGACTAGCGGGCGCGAGGTCGGATGAGCAGTTCTTC; cdr3_aa: CASSTGLAGARSDEQFF
d_call: TRBD1; j_call: TRBJ1-2; cdr3_length: 13; clone_size: -; v_call: TRBV10-3; cdr3_nt: TGTGCCATCAGTCCGACAGGGGACTATGGCTACACCTTC; cdr3_aa: CAISPTGDYGYTF
d_call: TRBD1; j_call: TRBJ1-5; cdr3_length: 16; clone_size: -; v_call: TRBV6-4; cdr3_nt: TGTGCCAGCAGTGATTCGGACAGGGTTAACAATCAGCCCCAGCATTTT; cdr3_aa: CASSDSDRVNNQPQHF
d_call: -; j_call: TRBJ2-1; cdr3_length: 11; clone_size: -; v_call: TRBV20-1; cdr3_nt: TGCAGTGCTAGAATGACTCACGGGCAGTTCTTC; cdr3_aa: CSARMTHGQFF
d_call: -; j_call: TRBJ1-1; cdr3_length: 12; clone_size: -; v_call: TRBV5-6; cdr3_nt: TGTGCCAGCAGCTACGTCCGGACTGAAGCTTTCTTT; cdr3_aa: CASSYVRTEAFF
d_call: -; j_call: TRBJ1-3; cdr3_length: 12; clone_size: -; v_call: TRBV6-5; cdr3_nt: TGTGCCAGCAGTCCCCAGGGAAACACCATATATTTT; cdr3_aa: CASSPQGNTIYF
d_call: TRBD2; j_call: TRBJ2-1; cdr3_length: 14; clone_size: -; v_call: TRBV5-1; cdr3_nt: TGCGCCAGCAGCTCTAGCGGGGCTTACAATGAGCAGTTCTTC; cdr3_aa: CASSSSGAYNEQFF
d_call: -; j_call: TRBJ2-5; cdr3_length: 13; clone_size: -; v_call: TRBV7-9; cdr3_nt: TGTGCCAGCAGTCAGGGGTCTACAGAGACCCAGTACTTC; cdr3_aa: CASSQGSTETQYF
d_call: -; j_call: TRBJ1-5; cdr3_length: 13; clone_size: -; v_call: TRBV19; cdr3_nt: TGTGCCAGTAGCGACAGACGCAATCAGCCCCAGCATTTT; cdr3_aa: CASSDRRNQPQHF